The 25 T cell receptor beta chains presented below share a single source sample, sequenced in a study of shared clonotypes between healthy human individuals. The data were produced by immunoSEQ multiplex PCR, yet TCRdb's version contains in-frame clones alone and is incomplete. Among about 110,000 clones listed, around 65% were seen once. Sequences were obtained from memory CD8+ T cells sorted from blood. Described subset: CD45RO+ cells pooled with CCR7-negative TemRA cells. The receptors stem from a woman aged 25 to 39 in good health.

This clone has more than one count but fewer than ten. V gene TRBV6-5 combines with J gene TRBJ1-1; no clear D. The ends were cut back, 0 bases at V and 8 bases at J, with 13 bases in the middle. The CDR3 spans 14 residues. Per the germline V gene, CDR1 is MNHEY and CDR2 is SVGAGI. CDR3 in DNA: TGTGCCAGCAGTTACTCGGGCCCAAGCGACGAAGCTTTCTTT. It translates to CASSYSGPSDEAFF.

The CDR3 loop reads CASSLMPDYEQYF. The CDR3 bases are TGTGCCAGCAGCTTGATGCCTGACTACGAGCAGTACTTC. The chain couples TRBV5-4 to TRBJ2-7; D not resolved. V was trimmed by 1 base and J by 3 bases, leaving 8 bases between them. The CDR3 is 13 amino acids. Per the germline V gene, CDR1 is SGHNT and CDR2 is YYREEE (reference sequence).

The chain links TRBV19 to TRBJ1-5; D is unclear. Germline loops: CDR1 LNHDA, CDR2 SQIVND (reference sequence). The CDR3 is 15 amino acids. V lost 3 bases, J lost 0 bases, and 9 bases lay in between. In nucleotides, the CDR3 is TGTGCCAGTAGTATGGCAGTGTATAGCAATCAGCCCCAGCATTTT. It is translated as CASSMAVYSNQPQHF. The variable domain in full, completed from reference TRBV19 and TRBJ1-5, reads DGGITQSPKYLFRKEGQNVTLSCEQNLNHDAMYWYRQDPGQGLRLIYYSQIVNDFQKGDIAEGYSVSREKKESFPLTVTSAQKNPTAFYLCASSMAVYSNQPQHFGDGTRLSIL.

By its share, this clone is medium-sized. The chain couples TRBV6-1 to TRBJ2-7; 8 nucleotides agree with TRBD2. This CDR3 spans 15 amino acids. Germline V gene lookup returns CDR1 MNHNS and CDR2 SASEGT. V was clipped by 4 bases and J by 5 bases; unmatched bases: 10. The DNA of the CDR3 is TGTGCCAGCAGTGGTCGAGCGGGGGCTAACGACGAGCAGTACTTC. Encoded protein: CASSGRAGANDEQYF.

The J gene is TRBJ1-4, the V gene TRBV4-1, with D possibly matching TRBD1 (5 bases). Trimming stripped 2 bases from V and 12 bases from J, with 16 bases between. CDR1 and CDR2 from the germline V gene are MGHRA and YSYEKL. This CDR3 has 14 residues. CDR3 sequence reads: CASSQPPGARQLFF. DNA for the CDR3: TGCGCCAGCAGCCAACCTCCTGGGGCCCGGCAACTGTTTTTT.

This CDR3 reads CASSIATGSEQYF. The CDR3 coding sequence is TGTGCCAGTAGTATAGCGACGGGATCCGAGCAGTACTTC. This chain links TRBV19 with TRBJ2-7, with a weak D call TRBD2 (5 bases). Trimming took off 1 base at V and 6 bases at J, with 10 bases between the two ends. The germline gives CDR1 LNHDA, CDR2 SQIVND (reference sequence). This CDR3 region has 13 residues. The full variable domain, in which reference TRBV19 and TRBJ2-7 provide the parts outside the CDR3, is DGGITQSPKYLFRKEGQNVTLSCEQNLNHDAMYWYRQDPGQGLRLIYYSQIVNDFQKGDIAEGYSVSREKKESFPLTVTSAQKNPTAFYLCASSIATGSEQYFGPGTRLTVT.

This clone was seen a handful of times. The V call is TRBV6-5, the J call TRBJ2-3; unclear D gene. Germline values: CDR1 MNHEY, CDR2 SVGAGI. This CDR3 has 15 residues. Between the trimmed V and J ends, which lost 0 bases and 2 bases, there was a span of 9 bases. The CDR3 spells CASSYSERPTDTQYF. CDR3 nucleotide sequence: TGTGCCAGCAGTTACTCGGAACGGCCCACAGATACGCAGTATTTT.

As for this clone: A single base separates this from a much larger clone, so it may be a read error. The chain links TRBV25-1 to TRBJ2-5; TRBD1 agrees at 7 bases. With V trimmed by 5 bases and J by 11 bases, 5 bases remained unmatched. CDR1 MGHDK and CDR2 SYGVNS come from the germline V gene. This CDR3 region has 11 residues. The CDR3 coding sequence is TGTGCCAGCAGTCCCGGACAGGAGCAGTACTTC. This encodes CASSPGQEQYF.

The sample holds a few counts of this clone. This sequence joins TRBV6-5 and TRBJ2-5; 8 bases align to TRBD1. J lost 4 bases, V lost 0 bases, and 4 bases had no gene match. Germline V lookup: CDR1 MNHEY, CDR2 SVGAGI. The CDR3 sequence is 15 residues long. CDR3 nucleotide sequence: TGTGCCAGCAGTTACTCAGCAGGGGGCAGAGAGACCCAGTACTTC. It translates to CASSYSAGGRETQYF.

V gene TRBV27 combines with J gene TRBJ2-5; 8 bases map to TRBD1. The assigned J gene may be wrong: the sequence end matches TRBJ2-7 better. Germline-derived CDR1 and CDR2 are MNHEY and SMNVEV (reference sequence). The CDR3 is 13 amino acids. As DNA, the CDR3 is TGTGCCAGCGCTGACAGGGGAAACTACGAGCAGTACTTC. Protein sequence: CASADRGNYEQYF.

This clone occurred once. The J gene is TRBJ2-5, the V gene TRBV9; either TRBD1 or TRBD2 may supply D (5 bases each). The CDR3 totals 14 residues. The germline V gene has CDR1 SGDLS and CDR2 YYNGEE. The V end was cut by 4 bases, the J end by 4 bases, with 14 bases between. In nucleotides, the CDR3 is TGTGCCAGCAGCTCTTCCGGGACCGGAGAGACCCAGTACTTC. Translating it yields CASSSSGTGETQYF.

This clone was seen more than once but under ten times. The chain links TRBV25-1 to TRBJ2-5; 10 bases line up with TRBD2. The end of the DNA fits TRBJ2-7 better, so the J call may be wrong. The CDR3 has 17 residues. Looked up from germline, CDR1 is MGHDK and CDR2 is SYGVNS. The CDR3 region has the DNA TGTGCCAGCAGTGACTTACACCCTAGCGGGAGCTCCTACGAGCAGTACTTC. It encodes CASSDLHPSGSSYEQYF.

This chain links TRBV18 with TRBJ1-5; 8 bases are a match to TRBD1. V shed 3 bases and J 6 bases; nucleotides not matched to a gene: 7. This CDR3 has 15 residues. CDR1 KGHSH and CDR2 LQKENI come from the germline V gene. CDR3 nucleotide sequence: TGTGCCAGCTCACCTAACGGACAGGGAGCTCAGCCCCAGCATTTT. Residues: CASSPNGQGAQPQHF.

There are a few counts of this clone. The chain has TRBV19 and TRBJ2-4; 7 nucleotides line up with TRBD1. This CDR3 contains 15 residues. Losses at the gene ends were 4 bases for V and 8 bases for J; bases not matched to a gene: 11. Germline V gene lookup returns CDR1 LNHDA and CDR2 SQIVND (reference sequence). CDR3 loop: CASSTSEGATDIQYF. Written as DNA, the CDR3 is TGTGCCAGTAGTACCTCTGAGGGGGCGACGGACATTCAGTACTTC.

J is TRBJ1-1 and V is TRBV29-1; TRBD1 is a possible D gene (6 bases). This CDR3 is 12 amino acids long. Trimming shortened V by 6 bases and J by 0 bases, and 8 bases separated the two germline ends. Germline V lookup: CDR1 SQVTM, CDR2 ANQGSEA. The CDR3 DNA reads as TGCAGCGTAAGGACAGTGAACACTGAAGCTTTCTTT. Protein sequence: CSVRTVNTEAFF.

Notes on this clone: A clone one base away is much larger, so this may be a read error. Within the sample, other DNA sequences also encode this same CDR3. The V and J genes are TRBV9 and TRBJ2-5, with D possibly called TRBD1 or TRBD2 (5 bases each). CDR3 length equals 14 residues. CDR1 and CDR2 (germline): SGDLS, YYNGEE. V was clipped by 0 bases and J by 1 base, with 7 bases between them. CDR3 region: CASSVGGTQETQYF. CDR3 nucleotides: TGTGCCAGCAGCGTAGGGGGGACCCAAGAGACCCAGTACTTC.

This clone turned up a few times. V usage is TRBV2 and J usage is TRBJ2-3, with D perhaps matching TRBD2 (6 bases). This CDR3 has 16 residues. V shed 0 bases and J shed 2 bases, with 12 bases lying between them. Germline V gene sequence: CDR1 SNHLY, CDR2 FYNNEI. CDR3 residues: CASSEAKGGSTDTQYF. The CDR3, as DNA: TGTGCCAGCAGTGAAGCGAAGGGAGGATCCACAGATACGCAGTATTTT. Using reference TRBV2 and TRBJ2-3 for the parts outside the CDR3, the full variable domain is EPEVTQTPSHQVTQMGQEVILRCVPISNHLYFYWYRQILGQKVEFLVSFYNNEISEKSEIFDDQFSVERPDGSNFTLKIRSTKLEDSAMYFCASSEAKGGSTDTQYFGPGTRLTVL.

The J gene is TRBJ1-3, the V gene TRBV7-9; maybe TRBD1 (5 bases). The CDR3 spans 14 residues. Per the germline V gene, CDR1 is SEHNR and CDR2 is FQNEAQ (reference sequence). Trimming shortened V by 3 bases and J by 4 bases, and 10 bases separated the two germline ends. CDR3 sequence (DNA): TGTGCCAGCAGCTTGAGGGGAACAGGAAACACCATATATTTT. Translating it yields CASSLRGTGNTIYF. Filled out from reference TRBV7-9 and TRBJ1-3, the complete variable domain reads DTGVSQNPRHKITKRGQNVTFRCDPISEHNRLYWYRQTLGQGPEFLTYFQNEAQLEKSRLLSDRFSAERPKGSFSTLEIQRTEQGDSAMYLCASSLRGTGNTIYFGEGSWLTVV.

The chain employs TRBV5-6 and TRBJ2-2, with 12 positions matching TRBD2. Unmatched junction bases numbered 15, after V lost 4 bases and J lost 5 bases. Germline V gene sequence: CDR1 SGHDT, CDR2 YYEEEE. This CDR3 region has 19 residues. CDR3 in amino acids: CASSGSGRRLAGVTGELFF. The CDR3 region has the DNA TGTGCCAGCAGCGGGTCGGGTAGGAGACTAGCGGGAGTAACCGGGGAGCTGTTTTTT.

This clone has more than one count but fewer than ten. V is TRBV5-1 and J is TRBJ1-2, with no clear D. This CDR3 is 12 amino acids long. Germline-derived CDR1 and CDR2 are SGHRS and YFSETQ. V was trimmed by 1 base and J by 8 bases, leaving 9 bases between them. CDR3 sequence reads: CASSLTGRGYTF. The CDR3 coding sequence is TGCGCCAGCAGCTTGACCGGACGGGGCTACACCTTC.

The V and J genes are TRBV19 and TRBJ2-1, with a weak D call TRBD2 (6 bases). The germline V gene has CDR1 LNHDA and CDR2 SQIVND (reference sequence). CDR3 length: 13 amino acids. Between the trimmed V and J ends, which lost 2 bases and 6 bases, there was a span of 8 bases. The CDR3 DNA follows: TGTGCCAGTAGTATATATAGCGGCAATGAGCAGTTCTTC. Translation: CASSIYSGNEQFF.

The chain has TRBV5-1 and TRBJ1-2; 11 nucleotides align to TRBD1. The ends lost 9 bases at V and 8 bases at J; junction bases unmatched: 12. CDR1 and CDR2 from the germline V gene are SGHRS and YFSETQ. The CDR3 sequence is 14 residues long. This chain's CDR3 is CATQPGQGVAGYTF. The CDR3 region has the DNA TGCGCCACCCAACCGGGACAGGGGGTGGCGGGCTACACCTTC.

The genes are TRBV9 and TRBJ1-6; D might be TRBD1 (5 bases). The CDR3 is made up of 15 amino acids. Germline V gives CDR1 SGDLS, CDR2 YYNGEE. V gave up 4 bases and J gave up 7 bases, with 15 bases separating them. The CDR3 sequence: CASSYQGTANSPLHF. The DNA of the CDR3 is TGTGCCAGCAGCTATCAGGGAACCGCGAATTCACCCCTCCACTTT.

This clone has at least ten counts. V gene TRBV6-4 combines with J gene TRBJ1-2; 12 bases match TRBD1. This CDR3 region has 20 residues. Germline V gene data show CDR1 as MRHNA and CDR2 as SNTAGT. J was trimmed by 4 bases and V by 3 bases; bases with no gene match: 18. The CDR3 DNA sequence: TGTGCCAGCAGTGAATCCCCTCTCCGGGACAGGGGGCCAGGAACCTATGGCTACACCTTC. Translating it yields CASSESPLRDRGPGTYGYTF.

A word on this clone: Other nucleotide sequences in the sample specify the same CDR3. V gene TRBV7-9 combines with J gene TRBJ1-3; no clear D. V was trimmed by 5 bases and J by 0 bases, leaving 11 bases between them. Germline values: CDR1 SEHNR, CDR2 FQNEAQ (reference sequence). The CDR3 totals 15 residues. The CDR3 reads CASSASEFSGNTIYF. Here the CDR3 DNA reads TGTGCCAGCAGCGCCTCGGAGTTCTCTGGAAACACCATATATTTT.